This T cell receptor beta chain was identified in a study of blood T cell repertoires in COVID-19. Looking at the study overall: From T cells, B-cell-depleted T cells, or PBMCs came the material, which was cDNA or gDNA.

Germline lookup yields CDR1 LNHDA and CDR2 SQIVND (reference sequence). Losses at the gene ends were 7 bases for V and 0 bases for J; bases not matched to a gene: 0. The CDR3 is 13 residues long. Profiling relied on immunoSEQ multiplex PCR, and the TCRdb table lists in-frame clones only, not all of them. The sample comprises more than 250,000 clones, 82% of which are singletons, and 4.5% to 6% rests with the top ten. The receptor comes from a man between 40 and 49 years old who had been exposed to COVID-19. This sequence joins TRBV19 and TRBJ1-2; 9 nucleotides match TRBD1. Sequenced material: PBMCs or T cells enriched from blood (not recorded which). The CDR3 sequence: CASNRGPNYGYTF. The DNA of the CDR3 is TGTGCCAGTAACAGGGGGCCTAACTATGGCTACACCTTC.